This T cell receptor beta chain was retrieved from a study of cytotoxic CD8 clonotypes in ibrutinib-treated CLL. Whole-study results and caveats: Treatment saw public clonotypes, which were uncommon, either contract or stay stable.

Only in-frame clones appear in the TCRdb table, and some are missing; sequencing was by immunoSEQ multiplex PCR. The top ten hold about 40% of the sample, which has more than 60,000 clones, less than 90% seen once. About this clone: The antigen is unknown.

This sequence originates from a human donor with chronic lymphocytic leukemia. The sample here was PBMCs, taken after 24 months of ibrutinib treatment.

The CDR3 bases are TGTGCCTGGACTCCGGGACAGGGAAAGGTCTCTGGGGCCAACGTCCTGACTTTC. Translated, it gives CAWTPGQGKVSGANVLTF. V gene TRBV30 combines with J gene TRBJ2-6, with 9 positions matching TRBD1. The junction had 10 bases not matched to a gene; V was cut back by 4 bases and J by 0 bases. The CDR3 is 18 residues long. Per germline, CDR1 GTSNPN and CDR2 SVGIG (reference sequence).